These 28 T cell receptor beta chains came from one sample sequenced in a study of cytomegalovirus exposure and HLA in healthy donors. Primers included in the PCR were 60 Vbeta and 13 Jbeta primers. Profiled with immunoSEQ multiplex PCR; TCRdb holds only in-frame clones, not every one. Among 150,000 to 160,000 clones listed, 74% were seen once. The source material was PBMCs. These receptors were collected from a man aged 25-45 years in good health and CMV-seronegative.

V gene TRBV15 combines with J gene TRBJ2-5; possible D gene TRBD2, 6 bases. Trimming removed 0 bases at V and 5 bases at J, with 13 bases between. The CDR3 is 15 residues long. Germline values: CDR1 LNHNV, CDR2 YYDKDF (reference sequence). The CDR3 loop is CATSRDGGVGETQYF. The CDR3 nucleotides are TGTGCCACCAGCAGAGATGGAGGGGTTGGTGAGACCCAGTACTTC. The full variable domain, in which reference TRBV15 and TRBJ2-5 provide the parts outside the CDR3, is DAMVIQNPRYQVTQFGKPVTLSCSQTLNHNVMYWYQQKSSQAPKLLFHYYDKDFNNEADTPDNFQSRRPNTSFCFLDIRSPGLGDTAMYLCATSRDGGVGETQYFGPGTRLLVL.

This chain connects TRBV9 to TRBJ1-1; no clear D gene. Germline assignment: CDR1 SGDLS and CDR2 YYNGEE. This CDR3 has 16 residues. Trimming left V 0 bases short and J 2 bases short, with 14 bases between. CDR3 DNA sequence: TGTGCCAGCAGCGTAGTTGGAGGGCAGGTCAACACTGAAGCTTTCTTT. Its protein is CASSVVGGQVNTEAFF.

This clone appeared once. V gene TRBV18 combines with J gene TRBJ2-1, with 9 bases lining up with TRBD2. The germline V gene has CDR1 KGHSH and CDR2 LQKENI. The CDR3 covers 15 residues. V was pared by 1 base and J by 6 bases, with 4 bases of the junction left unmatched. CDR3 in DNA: TGTGCCAGCTCACCACTGACTAGCGGACGCAATGAGCAGTTCTTC. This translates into CASSPLTSGRNEQFF.

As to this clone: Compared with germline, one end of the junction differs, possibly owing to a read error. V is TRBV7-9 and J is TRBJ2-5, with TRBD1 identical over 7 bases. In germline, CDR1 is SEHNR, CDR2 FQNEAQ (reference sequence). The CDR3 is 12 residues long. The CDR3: CASSLAGGGKNF. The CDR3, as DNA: TGTGCCAGCAGCTTAGCAGGGGGCGGAAAGAACTTC.

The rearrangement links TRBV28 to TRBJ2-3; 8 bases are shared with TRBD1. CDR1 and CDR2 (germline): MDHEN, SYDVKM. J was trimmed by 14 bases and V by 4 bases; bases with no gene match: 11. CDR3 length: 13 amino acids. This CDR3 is CASSSPPGQGVYF. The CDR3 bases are TGTGCCAGCAGTTCCCCGCCCGGACAGGGTGTGTATTTT.

CDR3 nucleotide sequence: TGTGCCAGTAGTCCCCGGAGAGGGCCGGTGGGCAATCAGCCCCAGCATTTT. It specifies CASSPRRGPVGNQPQHF. The chain uses TRBV19 and TRBJ1-5, with D unclear. The germline V gene encodes CDR1 LNHDA and CDR2 SQIVND (reference sequence). The length of the CDR3 is 17 residues. Trimming shortened V by 5 bases and J by 2 bases, and 19 bases separated the two germline ends. Complete variable domain (other parts from reference TRBV19 and TRBJ1-5): DGGITQSPKYLFRKEGQNVTLSCEQNLNHDAMYWYRQDPGQGLRLIYYSQIVNDFQKGDIAEGYSVSREKKESFPLTVTSAQKNPTAFYLCASSPRRGPVGNQPQHFGDGTRLSIL.

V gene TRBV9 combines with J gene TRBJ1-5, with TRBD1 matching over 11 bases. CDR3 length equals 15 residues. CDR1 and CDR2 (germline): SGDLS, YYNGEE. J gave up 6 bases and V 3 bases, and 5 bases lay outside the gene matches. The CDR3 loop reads CASSGGQGASQPQHF. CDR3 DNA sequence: TGTGCCAGCAGCGGAGGACAGGGGGCAAGTCAGCCCCAGCATTTT. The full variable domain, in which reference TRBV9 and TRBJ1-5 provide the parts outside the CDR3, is DSGVTQTPKHLITATGQRVTLRCSPRSGDLSVYWYQQSLDQGLQFLIQYYNGEERAKGNILERFSAQQFPDLHSELNLSSLELGDSALYFCASSGGQGASQPQHFGDGTRLSIL.

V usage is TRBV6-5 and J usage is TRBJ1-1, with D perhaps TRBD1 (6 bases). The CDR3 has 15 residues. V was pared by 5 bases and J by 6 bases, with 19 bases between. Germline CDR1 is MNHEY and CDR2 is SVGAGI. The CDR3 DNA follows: TGTGCCAGCAGTACCGAGGGGGGGTTTAATTCTGAAGCTTTCTTT. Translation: CASSTEGGFNSEAFF.

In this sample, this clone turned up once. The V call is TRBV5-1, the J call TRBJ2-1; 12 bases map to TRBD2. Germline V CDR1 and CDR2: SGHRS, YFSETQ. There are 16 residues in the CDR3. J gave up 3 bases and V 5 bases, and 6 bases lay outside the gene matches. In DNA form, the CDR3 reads TGCGCCAGCAGTGGGACTAGCGGGCAGTACTACAATGAGCAGTTCTTC. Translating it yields CASSGTSGQYYNEQFF. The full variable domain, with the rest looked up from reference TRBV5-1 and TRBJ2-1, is KAGVTQTPRYLIKTRGQQVTLSCSPISGHRSVSWYQQTPGQGLQFLFEYFSETQRNKGNFPGRFSGRQFSNSRSEMNVSTLELGDSALYLCASSGTSGQYYNEQFFGPGTRLTVL.

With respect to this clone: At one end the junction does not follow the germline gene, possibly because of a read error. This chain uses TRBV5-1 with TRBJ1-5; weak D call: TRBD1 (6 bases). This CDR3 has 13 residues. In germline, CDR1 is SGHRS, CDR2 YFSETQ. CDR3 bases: TGCGCCAGCAGTCCCGACAGGAATCAGCCCCAGAATTTT. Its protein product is CASSPDRNQPQNF.

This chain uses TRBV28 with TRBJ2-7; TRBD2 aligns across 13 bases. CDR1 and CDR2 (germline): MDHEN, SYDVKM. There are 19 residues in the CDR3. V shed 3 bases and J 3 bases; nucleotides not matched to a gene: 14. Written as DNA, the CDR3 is TGTGCCAGCAGTTTTCAGGTGGGGACTAGCGGGGCTTTCCTCTACGAGCAGTACTTC. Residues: CASSFQVGTSGAFLYEQYF.

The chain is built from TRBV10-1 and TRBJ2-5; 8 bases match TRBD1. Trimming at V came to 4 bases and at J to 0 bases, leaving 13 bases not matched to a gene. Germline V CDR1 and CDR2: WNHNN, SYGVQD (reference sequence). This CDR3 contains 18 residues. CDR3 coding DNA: TGCGCCAGCAGTGGAGGGCCAGGGGGCTTGGGTAACCAAGAGACCCAGTACTTC. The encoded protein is CASSGGPGGLGNQETQYF.

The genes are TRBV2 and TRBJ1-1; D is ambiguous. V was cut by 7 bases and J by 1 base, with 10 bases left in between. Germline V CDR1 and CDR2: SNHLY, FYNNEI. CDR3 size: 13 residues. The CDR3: CASIRDGNTEAFF. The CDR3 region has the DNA TGTGCCAGCATCCGAGATGGGAACACTGAAGCTTTCTTT.

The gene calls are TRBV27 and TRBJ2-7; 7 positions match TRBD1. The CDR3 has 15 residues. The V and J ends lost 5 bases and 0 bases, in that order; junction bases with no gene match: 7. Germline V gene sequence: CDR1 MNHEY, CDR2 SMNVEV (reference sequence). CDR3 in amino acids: CASSTDRQGSYEQYF. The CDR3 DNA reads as TGTGCCAGCAGTACTGATCGACAGGGCTCCTACGAGCAGTACTTC.

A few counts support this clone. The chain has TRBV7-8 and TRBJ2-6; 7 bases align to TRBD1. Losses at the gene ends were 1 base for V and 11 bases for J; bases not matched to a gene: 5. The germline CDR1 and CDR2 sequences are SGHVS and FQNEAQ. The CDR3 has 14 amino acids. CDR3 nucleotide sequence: TGTGCCAGCAGCTTAGTGACAGGGCTAGACGTCCTGACTTTC. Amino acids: CASSLVTGLDVLTF.

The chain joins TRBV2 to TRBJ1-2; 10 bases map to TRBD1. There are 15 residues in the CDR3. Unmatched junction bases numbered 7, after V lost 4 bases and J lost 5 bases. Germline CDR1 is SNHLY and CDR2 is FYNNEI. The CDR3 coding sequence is TGTGCCAGCAGTGGAGATCCGGGACAGGGGTATGGCTACACCTTC. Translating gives CASSGDPGQGYGYTF.

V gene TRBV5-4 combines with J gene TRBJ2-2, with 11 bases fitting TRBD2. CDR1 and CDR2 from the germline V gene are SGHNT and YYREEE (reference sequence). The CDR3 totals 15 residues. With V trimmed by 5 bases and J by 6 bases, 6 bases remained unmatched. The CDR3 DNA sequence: TGTGCCAGCAGATTAGCGGGGGGGCTGCCCGGGGAGCTGTTTTTT. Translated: CASRLAGGLPGELFF.

This chain's CDR3 is CASSTSTDTQYF. As DNA, the CDR3 is TGTGCCAGCAGTACTAGCACAGATACGCAGTATTTT. The chain couples TRBV5-4 to TRBJ2-3; D unclear. The CDR3 totals 12 residues. Germline values: CDR1 SGHNT, CDR2 YYREEE (reference sequence). Trimming removed 5 bases at V and 0 bases at J, with 4 bases between. The variable domain in full, completed from reference TRBV5-4 and TRBJ2-3, reads ETGVTQSPTHLIKTRGQQVTLRCSSQSGHNTVSWYQQALGQGPQFIFQYYREEENGRGNFPPRFSGLQFPNYSSELNVNALELDDSALYLCASSTSTDTQYFGPGTRLTVL.

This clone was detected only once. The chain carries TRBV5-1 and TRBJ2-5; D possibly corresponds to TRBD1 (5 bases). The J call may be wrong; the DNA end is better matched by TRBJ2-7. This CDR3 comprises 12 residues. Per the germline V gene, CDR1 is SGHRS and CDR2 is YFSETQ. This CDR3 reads CASSSDSYEQYF. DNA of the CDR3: TGCGCCAGCAGCTCCGACAGTTACGAGCAGTACTTC.

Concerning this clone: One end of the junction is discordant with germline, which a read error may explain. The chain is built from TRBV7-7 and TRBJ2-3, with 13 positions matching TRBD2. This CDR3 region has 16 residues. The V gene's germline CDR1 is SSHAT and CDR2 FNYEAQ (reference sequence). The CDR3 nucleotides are TGTGCTAGCAGCTTGGGACTAGCGGGGAACACAGATACGCAGTATTTT. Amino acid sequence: CASSLGLAGNTDTQYF.

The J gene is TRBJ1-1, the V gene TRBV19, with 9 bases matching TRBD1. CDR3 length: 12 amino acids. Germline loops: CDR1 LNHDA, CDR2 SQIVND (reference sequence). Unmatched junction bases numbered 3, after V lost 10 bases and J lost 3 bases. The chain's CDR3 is CATGTGYTEAFF. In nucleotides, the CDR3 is TGTGCCACCGGGACAGGGTACACTGAAGCTTTCTTT.

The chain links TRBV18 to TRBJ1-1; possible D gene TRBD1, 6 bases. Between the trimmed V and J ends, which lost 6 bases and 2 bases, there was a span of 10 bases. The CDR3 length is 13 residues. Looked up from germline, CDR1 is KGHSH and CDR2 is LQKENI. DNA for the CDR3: TGTGCCAGCTCCCTGGACAGAAACACTGAAGCTTTCTTT. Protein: CASSLDRNTEAFF.

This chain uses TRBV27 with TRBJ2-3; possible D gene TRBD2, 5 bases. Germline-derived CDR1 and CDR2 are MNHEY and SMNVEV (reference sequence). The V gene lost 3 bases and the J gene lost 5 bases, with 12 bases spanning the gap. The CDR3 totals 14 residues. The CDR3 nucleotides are TGTGCCAGCAGTTTGTACGCCGCGGGAGATACGCAGTATTTT. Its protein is CASSLYAAGDTQYF.

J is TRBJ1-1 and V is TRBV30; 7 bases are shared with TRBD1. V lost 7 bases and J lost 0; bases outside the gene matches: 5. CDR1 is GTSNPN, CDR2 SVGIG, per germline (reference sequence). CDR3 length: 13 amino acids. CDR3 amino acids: CAFERGLNTEAFF. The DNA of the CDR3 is TGTGCCTTCGAAAGGGGGCTGAACACTGAAGCTTTCTTT. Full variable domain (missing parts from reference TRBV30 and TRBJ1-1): SQTIHQWPATLVQPVGSPLSLECTVEGTSNPNLYWYRQAAGRGLQLLFYSVGIGQISSEVPQNLSASRPQDRQFILSSKKLLLSDSGFYLCAFERGLNTEAFFGQGTRLTVV.

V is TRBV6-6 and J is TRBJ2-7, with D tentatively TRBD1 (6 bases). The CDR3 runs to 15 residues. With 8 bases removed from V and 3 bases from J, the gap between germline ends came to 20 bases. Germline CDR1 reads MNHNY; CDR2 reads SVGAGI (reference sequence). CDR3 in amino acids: CASRLAVGRGYEQYF. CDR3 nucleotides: TGTGCCAGCCGATTGGCCGTGGGCAGGGGCTACGAGCAGTACTTC.

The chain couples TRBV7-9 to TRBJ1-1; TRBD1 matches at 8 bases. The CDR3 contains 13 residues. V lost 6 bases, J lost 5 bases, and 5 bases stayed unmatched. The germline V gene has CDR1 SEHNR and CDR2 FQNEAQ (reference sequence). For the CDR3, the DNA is TGTGCCAGCAGGGCAGGGGGCATAACTGAAGCTTTCTTT. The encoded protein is CASRAGGITEAFF.

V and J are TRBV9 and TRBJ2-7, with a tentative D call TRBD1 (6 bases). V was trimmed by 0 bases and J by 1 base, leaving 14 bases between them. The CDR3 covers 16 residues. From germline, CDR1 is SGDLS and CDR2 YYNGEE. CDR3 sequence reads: CASSVDPQQGSYEQYF. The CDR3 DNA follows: TGTGCCAGCAGCGTAGACCCCCAACAGGGTTCCTACGAGCAGTACTTC.

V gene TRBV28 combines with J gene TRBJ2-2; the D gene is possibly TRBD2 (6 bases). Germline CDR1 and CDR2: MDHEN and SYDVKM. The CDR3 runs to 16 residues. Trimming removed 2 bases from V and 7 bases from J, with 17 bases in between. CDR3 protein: CASSLGGVGKFGELFF. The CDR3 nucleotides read TGTGCCAGCAGTTTAGGCGGGGTGGGGAAGTTCGGGGAGCTGTTTTTT.